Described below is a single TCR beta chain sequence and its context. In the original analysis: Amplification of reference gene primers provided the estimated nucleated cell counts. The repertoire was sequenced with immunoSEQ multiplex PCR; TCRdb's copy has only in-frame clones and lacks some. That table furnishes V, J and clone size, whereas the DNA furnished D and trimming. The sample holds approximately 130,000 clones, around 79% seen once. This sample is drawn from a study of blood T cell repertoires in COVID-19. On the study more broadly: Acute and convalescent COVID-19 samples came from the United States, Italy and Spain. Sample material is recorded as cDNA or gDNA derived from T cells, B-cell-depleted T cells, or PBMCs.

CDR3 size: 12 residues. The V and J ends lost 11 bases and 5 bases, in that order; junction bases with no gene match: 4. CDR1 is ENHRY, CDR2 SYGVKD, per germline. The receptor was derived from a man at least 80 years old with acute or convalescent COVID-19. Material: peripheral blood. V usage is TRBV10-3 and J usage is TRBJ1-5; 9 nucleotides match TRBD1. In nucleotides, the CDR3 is TGTGCCTCAAGGACAGGGGATCAGCCCCAGCATTTT. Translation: CASRTGDQPQHF.